The 32 T cell receptor beta chains listed next were all sequenced from one sample in a study of cytomegalovirus exposure and HLA in healthy donors. PCR used 60 Vbeta primers and 13 Jbeta primers. TCRdb's copy holds only in-frame clones and misses some; the assay was immunoSEQ multiplex PCR. The sample includes about 140,000 clones, around 80% of them seen just once. Sequencing was carried out using PBMCs. The receptors stem from a man in his fifties or sixties in good health and CMV-seronegative.

The chain joins TRBV27 to TRBJ2-1; 7 positions match TRBD2. This CDR3 has 16 amino acids. CDR1 is MNHEY, CDR2 SMNVEV, per germline (reference sequence). J lost 0 bases, V lost 6 bases, and 8 bases had no gene match. The CDR3 coding sequence is TGTGCCAGCAGGGCAACTCTAGCGGCCTCCTACAATGAGCAGTTCTTC. This sequence encodes CASRATLAASYNEQFF.

The chain links TRBV9 to TRBJ2-2; D possibly corresponds to TRBD1 (5 bases). The CDR3 covers 15 residues. Deletions cut 2 bases from V and 0 bases from J, with 8 bases between. Germline values: CDR1 SGDLS, CDR2 YYNGEE. The CDR3 nucleotides are TGTGCCAGCAGCGTGGGGCAGCCGAACACCGGGGAGCTGTTTTTT. Translated, it gives CASSVGQPNTGELFF.

The chain carries TRBV4-1 and TRBJ2-7; tentatively, D is TRBD1 (5 bases). Looked up from germline, CDR1 is MGHRA and CDR2 is YSYEKL. The length of the CDR3 is 15 residues. V shed 4 bases and J shed 3 bases, with 16 bases lying between them. The CDR3 protein is CASSLTVGPNYEQYF. The CDR3 DNA is TGCGCCAGCAGCCTTACAGTGGGGCCAAACTACGAGCAGTACTTC.

The chain couples TRBV10-3 to TRBJ2-1; TRBD1 agrees at 8 bases. V lost 6 bases, J lost 6 bases, and 10 bases stayed unmatched. The CDR3 is 15 residues long. The germline CDR1 and CDR2 sequences are ENHRY and SYGVKD. CDR3 sequence reads: CAIREDRVRSNEQFF. As DNA, the CDR3 is TGTGCCATCAGGGAGGACAGGGTTAGATCCAATGAGCAGTTCTTC.

This rearrangement joins TRBV19 to TRBJ1-1; TRBD1 aligns across 8 bases. The CDR3 length is 14 residues. Germline lookup yields CDR1 LNHDA and CDR2 SQIVND (reference sequence). The ends lost 6 bases at V and 6 bases at J; junction bases unmatched: 9. CDR3 in DNA: TGTGCCAGTAGAACCGGACAGGGTAGGGCTGAAGCTTTCTTT. This codes for CASRTGQGRAEAFF.

The chain uses TRBV5-5 and TRBJ1-1, with a tentative D call TRBD1 (5 bases). The CDR3 is 13 amino acids. V was pared by 3 bases and J by 2 bases, with 8 bases between. Per the germline V gene, CDR1 is SGHKS and CDR2 is YYEKEE (reference sequence). CDR3 bases: TGTGCCAGCAGCTCAGGACACAACACTGAAGCTTTCTTT. Translated: CASSSGHNTEAFF.

This sequence joins TRBV30 and TRBJ2-3, with 8 positions matching TRBD2. CDR1 and CDR2 from the germline V gene are GTSNPN and SVGIG (reference sequence). The CDR3 runs to 13 residues. J was trimmed by 6 bases and V by 0 bases; bases with no gene match: 2. The chain's CDR3 is CAWSVPGGDTQYF. The DNA of the CDR3 is TGTGCCTGGAGTGTACCGGGAGGGGATACGCAGTATTTT. Variable domain in full (rest from reference TRBV30 and TRBJ2-3): SQTIHQWPATLVQPVGSPLSLECTVEGTSNPNLYWYRQAAGRGLQLLFYSVGIGQISSEVPQNLSASRPQDRQFILSSKKLLLSDSGFYLCAWSVPGGDTQYFGPGTRLTVL.

The chain is built from TRBV5-6 and TRBJ1-5; D might be TRBD1 (5 bases). From germline, CDR1 is SGHDT and CDR2 YYEEEE. The CDR3 covers 14 residues. Trimming cost V 7 bases and J 1 base, with 12 bases left between them. The CDR3 DNA sequence: TGTGCCAGCTCCAGGGCTTTGAGCAATCAGCCCCAGCATTTT. The encoded protein is CASSRALSNQPQHF.

V usage is TRBV9 and J usage is TRBJ2-1; TRBD2 might be the D (5 bases). The germline V gene encodes CDR1 SGDLS and CDR2 YYNGEE. Trimming took 0 bases from V and 0 from J, leaving 7 bases between them. CDR3 length: 15 amino acids. CDR3 sequence: CASSVGGDSYNEQFF. The DNA for the CDR3 is TGTGCCAGCAGCGTAGGGGGAGACTCCTACAATGAGCAGTTCTTC.

This chain joins TRBV6-1 and TRBJ2-7, with TRBD1 matching 9 bases. Germline CDR1 MNHNS, CDR2 SASEGT. This CDR3 region has 14 residues. V shed 7 bases and J 3 bases; nucleotides not matched to a gene: 7. As DNA, the CDR3 is TGTGCCAGCAATAGGGACAGGGTCCACTACGAGCAGTACTTC. The encoded protein is CASNRDRVHYEQYF.

This clone has only a few counts. The rearrangement joins TRBV11-2 to TRBJ2-1, with a possible D match to TRBD1 (7 bases). CDR3 size: 15 residues. Between the trimmed V and J ends, which lost 5 bases and 7 bases, there was a span of 18 bases. CDR1 and CDR2 (germline): SGHAT, FQNNGV. CDR3: CASSPRGGGTNEQFF. CDR3 DNA sequence: TGTGCCAGCAGCCCAAGAGGGGGCGGGACGAATGAGCAGTTCTTC.

CDR3 DNA sequence: TGTGCCAGCAGTTTATCGCGGGCCGGCTACGAGCAGTACTTC. Amino acids: CASSLSRAGYEQYF. The chain combines TRBV27 with TRBJ2-7; D is perhaps TRBD2 (5 bases). The CDR3 loop spans 14 amino acids. CDR1 and CDR2 (germline): MNHEY, SMNVEV (reference sequence). V shed 0 bases and J shed 3 bases, with 9 bases lying between them.

In DNA, the CDR3 is TGCGCCAGCAGCTTTGACAGGGCTGGAAACACCATATATTTT. As protein: CASSFDRAGNTIYF. This chain connects TRBV5-1 to TRBJ1-3, with 7 nucleotides matching TRBD1. Trimming cost V 2 bases and J 2 bases; bases outside gene matches: 1. Germline V gene sequence: CDR1 SGHRS, CDR2 YFSETQ. The CDR3 consists of 14 residues.

The chain links TRBV9 to TRBJ2-2; D perhaps matches TRBD1 (6 bases). Per the germline V gene, CDR1 is SGDLS and CDR2 is YYNGEE. The CDR3 has 17 amino acids. The V gene lost 2 bases and the J gene lost 0 bases, with 14 bases spanning the gap. DNA for the CDR3: TGTGCCAGCAGCGTGCACAGGGTGGATGCGAACACCGGGGAGCTGTTTTTT. This sequence encodes CASSVHRVDANTGELFF.

V gene TRBV27 combines with J gene TRBJ2-2; TRBD2 is a possible D gene (6 bases). The V and J ends lost 4 bases and 1 base respectively, with 16 bases between them. The CDR3 has 17 residues. In germline, CDR1 is MNHEY, CDR2 SMNVEV (reference sequence). The CDR3 sequence: CASSSGSGLGNTGELFF. The CDR3 DNA reads as TGTGCCAGCAGTTCCGGATCGGGACTGGGGAACACCGGGGAGCTGTTTTTT.

This CDR3 is CASSERGQGVYGYTF. DNA of the CDR3: TGTGCCAGCAGTGAACGGGGACAGGGAGTCTATGGCTACACCTTC. V is TRBV6-1 and J is TRBJ1-2, with 9 bases that match TRBD1. There are 15 residues in the CDR3. Germline trimming cut 2 bases from V and 4 bases from J; bases unmatched to any gene: 5. Germline V CDR1 and CDR2: MNHNS, SASEGT.

This clone was found once. The chain is built from TRBV7-6 and TRBJ2-5; TRBD1 aligns across 9 bases. CDR1 and CDR2 (germline): SGHVS, FNYEAQ. V gave up 5 bases and J gave up 5 bases; unmatched junction bases: 9. The CDR3 totals 15 residues. The CDR3 nucleotides read TGTGCCAGCAGCCCCCAAACAGGGGGCAGGGAGACCCAGTACTTC. This gives the protein CASSPQTGGRETQYF.

The chain links TRBV29-1 to TRBJ2-3, with 10 bases that match TRBD2. Germline V gene sequence: CDR1 SQVTM, CDR2 ANQGSEA. The CDR3 runs to 16 residues. V shed 5 bases and J 0 bases; nucleotides not matched to a gene: 8. The CDR3 region is CSVPSGSSLSTDTQYF. Here the CDR3 DNA reads TGCAGCGTTCCTAGCGGGAGTTCACTAAGCACAGATACGCAGTATTTT.

This clone is a singleton in its sample. This chain links TRBV7-8 with TRBJ1-2; tentative D call: TRBD1 (6 bases). Deletions cut 2 bases from V and 7 bases from J, with 11 bases between. This CDR3 spans 13 amino acids. CDR1 and CDR2 from the germline V gene are SGHVS and FQNEAQ. In DNA form, the CDR3 reads TGTGCCAGCAGCTTACTCAGGGGTTCTGGCTACACCTTC. Protein: CASSLLRGSGYTF. Together with reference TRBV7-8 and TRBJ1-2, the CDR3 gives the full variable domain: GAGVSQSPRYKVAKRGQDVALRCDPISGHVSLFWYQQALGQGPEFLTYFQNEAQLDKSGLPSDRFFAERPEGSVSTLKIQRTQQEDSAVYLCASSLLRGSGYTFGSGTRLTVV.

V usage is TRBV19 and J usage is TRBJ2-5; 7 bases align to TRBD1. The CDR3 contains 16 residues. Looked up from germline, CDR1 is LNHDA and CDR2 is SQIVND (reference sequence). V gave up 4 bases and J gave up 5 bases; unmatched junction bases: 13. The DNA of the CDR3 is TGTGCCAGTAGTAGCGGACAGGCCCAGTACTTGGAGACCCAGTACTTC. It is translated as CASSSGQAQYLETQYF.

The gene calls are TRBV5-1 and TRBJ1-6; 10 bases line up with TRBD1. V lost 4 bases and J lost 0; bases outside the gene matches: 1. The CDR3 covers 16 residues. Germline lookup yields CDR1 SGHRS and CDR2 YFSETQ. The CDR3 is CASSRTGGSYNSPLHF. The DNA of the CDR3 is TGCGCCAGCAGCCGGACAGGGGGCTCCTATAATTCACCCCTCCACTTT.

As regards this clone: One junction end disagrees with the germline gene, perhaps due to a read error. The genes are TRBV7-7 and TRBJ2-2; 10 nucleotides match TRBD2. The CDR3 length is 16 residues. CDR1 and CDR2 from the germline V gene are SSHAT and FNYEAQ (reference sequence). CDR3 in DNA: TGTGCTAGCAGTTCTCTAGCGGGAGTTTCCACCGGGGAGCTGTTTTTT. It translates to CASSSLAGVSTGELFF.

This clone was picked up one time. The CDR3 DNA sequence: TGTGCCAGCAGCGCACTCCCGGCTAGCAGCACAGATACGCAGTATTTT. Translated: CASSALPASSTDTQYF. The chain has TRBV5-6 and TRBJ2-3, with D perhaps matching TRBD2 (5 bases). CDR3 size: 16 residues. Looked up from germline, CDR1 is SGHDT and CDR2 is YYEEEE. V was cut by 4 bases and J by 0 bases, with 15 bases left in between.

The chain has TRBV9 and TRBJ2-7; a weak D match, TRBD2 (6 bases). The CDR3 is 14 residues long. Trimming removed 5 bases from V and 3 bases from J, with 15 bases in between. From germline, CDR1 is SGDLS and CDR2 YYNGEE. The CDR3 is CASSPKEGLYEQYF. The CDR3 DNA sequence: TGTGCCAGCAGTCCTAAGGAGGGTCTCTACGAGCAGTACTTC.

The genes are TRBV6-1 and TRBJ2-3; maybe TRBD1 (5 bases). The CDR3 is 15 amino acids. Looked up from germline, CDR1 is MNHNS and CDR2 is SASEGT. V lost 6 bases to trimming and J lost 3 bases, with 16 bases between them. DNA of the CDR3: TGTGCCAGCAGCCGAGAGACAGCTCGGACAGATACGCAGTATTTT. Its protein is CASSRETARTDTQYF.

The J gene is TRBJ1-1, the V gene TRBV5-5; tentative D call: TRBD1 (5 bases). V lost 3 bases and J lost 6, with 15 bases in between. The germline V gene encodes CDR1 SGHKS and CDR2 YYEKEE (reference sequence). This CDR3 is 14 amino acids long. The CDR3 is CASSWTQGPSEAFF. The CDR3 region has the DNA TGTGCCAGCAGCTGGACACAAGGCCCCTCTGAAGCTTTCTTT.

The gene calls are TRBV11-2 and TRBJ2-3; 11 nucleotides align to TRBD2. CDR1 and CDR2 (germline): SGHAT, FQNNGV. V was pared by 6 bases and J by 5 bases, with 10 bases of the junction left unmatched. This CDR3 region has 16 residues. This CDR3 is CASRIAGGSFRDTQYF. CDR3 in DNA: TGTGCCAGCAGAATAGCGGGGGGGTCGTTTAGAGATACGCAGTATTTT.

V usage is TRBV5-1 and J usage is TRBJ2-7, with TRBD2 identical over 7 bases. Germline CDR1 SGHRS, CDR2 YFSETQ. The CDR3 spans 16 residues. V lost 0 bases, J lost 0 bases, and 6 bases stayed unmatched. CDR3: CASSLERGSSSYEQYF. For the CDR3, the DNA is TGCGCCAGCAGCTTGGAGCGGGGCAGCAGCTCCTACGAGCAGTACTTC.

The rearrangement joins TRBV29-1 to TRBJ2-7, with 9 bases matching TRBD1. The CDR3 is 13 residues long. The V segment lost 2 bases and the J segment 7 bases; nucleotides outside the gene matches: 6. CDR1 and CDR2 (germline): SQVTM, ANQGSEA. The DNA for the CDR3 is TGCAGCGTTGAAAGGACAGGGGAGGGGGAGCAGTACTTC. Protein: CSVERTGEGEQYF.

In DNA form, the CDR3 reads TGCGCCAGCAGCTCCGCCTCAGGGGCGGGTAATGAAAAACTGTTTTTT. This gives the protein CASSSASGAGNEKLFF. V and J are TRBV5-1 and TRBJ1-4, with D perhaps TRBD1 (6 bases). There are 16 residues in the CDR3. Germline CDR1 reads SGHRS; CDR2 reads YFSETQ. V lost 3 bases and J lost 4, with 16 bases in between.

The chain is built from TRBV30 and TRBJ1-5; a possible D gene is TRBD1 (6 bases). V lost 7 bases and J 5 bases, leaving 18 bases between the germline ends. The CDR3 totals 14 residues. The V gene's germline CDR1 is GTSNPN and CDR2 SVGIG (reference sequence). CDR3 DNA sequence: TGTGCCTCCTGGACAGATAAGTTTGATCAGCCCCAGCATTTT. Residues: CASWTDKFDQPQHF. Variable domain in full (rest from reference TRBV30 and TRBJ1-5): SQTIHQWPATLVQPVGSPLSLECTVEGTSNPNLYWYRQAAGRGLQLLFYSVGIGQISSEVPQNLSASRPQDRQFILSSKKLLLSDSGFYLCASWTDKFDQPQHFGDGTRLSIL.

This clone showed up just once. The chain couples TRBV7-9 to TRBJ2-7; 10 bases map to TRBD1. Germline values: CDR1 SEHNR, CDR2 FQNEAQ (reference sequence). Germline trimming cut 7 bases from V and 4 bases from J; bases unmatched to any gene: 7. This CDR3 region has 14 residues. The CDR3: CASISRDRGYEQYF. DNA for the CDR3: TGTGCCAGCATCTCCCGGGACAGGGGTTACGAGCAGTACTTC.